This T cell receptor (beta chain) was documented in a study of blood T cell repertoires in COVID-19. The table came from immunoSEQ multiplex PCR; TCRdb's copy has only in-frame clones and leaves some out. The sample lists about 130,000 clones, around 83% occurring once. V was clipped by 6 bases and J by 5 bases, with 11 bases between them. Germline-derived CDR1 and CDR2 are KGHSH and LQKENI. The CDR3 length is 13 residues. The sequence was obtained from a woman of 80 years or more with COVID-19, enrolled during active disease. Sequencing was performed on peripheral blood. The gene calls are TRBV18 and TRBJ2-1, with D perhaps matching TRBD1 (6 bases). CDR3: CASSLGQNNEQFF. The CDR3 bases are TGTGCCAGCTCCCTTGGACAGAACAATGAGCAGTTCTTC.